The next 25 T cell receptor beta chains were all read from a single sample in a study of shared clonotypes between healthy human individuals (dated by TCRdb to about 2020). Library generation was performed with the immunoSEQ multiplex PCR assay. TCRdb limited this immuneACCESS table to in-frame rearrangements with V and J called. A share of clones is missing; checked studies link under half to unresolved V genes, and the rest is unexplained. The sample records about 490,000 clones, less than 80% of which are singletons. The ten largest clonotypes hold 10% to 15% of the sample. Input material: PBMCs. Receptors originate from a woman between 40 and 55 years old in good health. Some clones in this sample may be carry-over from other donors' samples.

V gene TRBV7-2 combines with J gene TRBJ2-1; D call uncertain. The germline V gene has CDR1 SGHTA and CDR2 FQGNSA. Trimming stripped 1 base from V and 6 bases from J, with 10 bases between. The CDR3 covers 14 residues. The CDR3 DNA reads TGTGCCAGCAGCTTAGGGTTAGCCGTCAATGAGCAGTTCTTC. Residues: CASSLGLAVNEQFF.

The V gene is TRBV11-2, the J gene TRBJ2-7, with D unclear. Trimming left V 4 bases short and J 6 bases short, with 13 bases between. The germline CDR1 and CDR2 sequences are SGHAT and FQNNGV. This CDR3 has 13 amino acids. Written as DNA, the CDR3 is TGTGCCAGCAGCTCCCCGATTGGCCCCGAGCAGTACTTC. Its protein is CASSSPIGPEQYF.

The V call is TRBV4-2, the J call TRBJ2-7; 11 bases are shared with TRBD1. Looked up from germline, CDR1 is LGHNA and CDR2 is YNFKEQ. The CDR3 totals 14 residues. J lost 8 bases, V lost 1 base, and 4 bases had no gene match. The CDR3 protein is CASSQGTGGGQQYF. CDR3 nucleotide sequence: TGTGCCAGCAGCCAAGGGACAGGGGGCGGCCAGCAGTACTTC.

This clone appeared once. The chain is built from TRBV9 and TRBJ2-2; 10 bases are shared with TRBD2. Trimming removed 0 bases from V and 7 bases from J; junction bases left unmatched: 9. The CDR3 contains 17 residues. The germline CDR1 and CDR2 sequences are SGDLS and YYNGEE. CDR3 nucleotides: TGTGCCAGCAGCGTAGGGGGTAGCGGGAGGTATGTCGGGGAGCTGTTTTTT. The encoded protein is CASSVGGSGRYVGELFF.

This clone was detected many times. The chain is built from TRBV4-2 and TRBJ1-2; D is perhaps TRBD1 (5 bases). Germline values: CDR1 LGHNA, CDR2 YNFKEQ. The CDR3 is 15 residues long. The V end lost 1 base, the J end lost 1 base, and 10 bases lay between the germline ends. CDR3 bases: TGTGCCAGCAGCCAAGTAGGGGCTAATAACTATGGCTACACCTTC. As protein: CASSQVGANNYGYTF.

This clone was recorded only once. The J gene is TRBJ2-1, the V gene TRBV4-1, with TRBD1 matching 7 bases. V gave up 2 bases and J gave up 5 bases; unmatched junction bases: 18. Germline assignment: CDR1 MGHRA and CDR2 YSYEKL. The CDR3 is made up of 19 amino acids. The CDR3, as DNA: TGCGCCAGCAGCCAACCGCAAACCAAGACAGGGAGAATGCACAATGAGCAGTTCTTC. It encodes CASSQPQTKTGRMHNEQFF.

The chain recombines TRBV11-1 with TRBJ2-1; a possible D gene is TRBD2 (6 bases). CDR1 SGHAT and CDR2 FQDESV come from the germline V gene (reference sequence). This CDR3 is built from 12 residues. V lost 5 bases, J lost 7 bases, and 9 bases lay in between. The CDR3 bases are TGTGCCAGCAGCCTGGCGGGGAATGAGCAGTTCTTC. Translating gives CASSLAGNEQFF.

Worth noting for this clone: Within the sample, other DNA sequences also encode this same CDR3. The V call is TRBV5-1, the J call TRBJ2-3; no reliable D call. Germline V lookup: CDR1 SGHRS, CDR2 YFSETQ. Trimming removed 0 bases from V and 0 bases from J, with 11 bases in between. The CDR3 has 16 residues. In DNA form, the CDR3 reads TGCGCCAGCAGCTTGGCAGGTAGCTTTAGCACAGATACGCAGTATTTT. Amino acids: CASSLAGSFSTDTQYF.

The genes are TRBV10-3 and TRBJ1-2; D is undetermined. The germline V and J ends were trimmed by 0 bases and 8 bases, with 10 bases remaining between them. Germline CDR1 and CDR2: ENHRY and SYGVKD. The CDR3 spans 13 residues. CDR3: CAISESSWRGYTF. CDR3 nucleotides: TGTGCCATCAGTGAGTCGTCGTGGAGGGGCTACACCTTC.

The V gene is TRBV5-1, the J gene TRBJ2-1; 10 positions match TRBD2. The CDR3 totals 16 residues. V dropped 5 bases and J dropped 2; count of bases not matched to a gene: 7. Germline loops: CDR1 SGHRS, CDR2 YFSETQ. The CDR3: CASSSTAGGAYNEQFF. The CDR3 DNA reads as TGCGCCAGCAGTTCTACAGCGGGAGGGGCCTACAATGAGCAGTTCTTC.

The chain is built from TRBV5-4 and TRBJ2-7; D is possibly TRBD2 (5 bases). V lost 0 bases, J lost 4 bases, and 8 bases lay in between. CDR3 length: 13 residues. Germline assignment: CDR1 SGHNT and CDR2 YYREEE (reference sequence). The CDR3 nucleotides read TGTGCCAGCAGCTTGGGGACTGAATACGAGCAGTACTTC. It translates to CASSLGTEYEQYF.

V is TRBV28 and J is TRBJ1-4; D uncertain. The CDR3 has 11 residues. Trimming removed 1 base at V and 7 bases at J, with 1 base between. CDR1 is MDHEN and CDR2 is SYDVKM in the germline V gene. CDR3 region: CASSLFEKLFF. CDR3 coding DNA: TGTGCCAGCAGTTTATTTGAAAAACTGTTTTTT.

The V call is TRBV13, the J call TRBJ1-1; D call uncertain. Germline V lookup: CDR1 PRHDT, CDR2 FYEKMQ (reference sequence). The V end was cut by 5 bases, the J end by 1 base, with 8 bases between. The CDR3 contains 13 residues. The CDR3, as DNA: TGTGCCAGCAGCGCCCTTGAGAACACTGAAGCTTTCTTT. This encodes CASSALENTEAFF.

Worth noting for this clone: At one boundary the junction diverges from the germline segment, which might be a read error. In nucleotides, the CDR3 is TGTGCCAGCAGTTTATCGCCGTTATCCGGGACTAGCTTGGTCTTC. This encodes CASSLSPLSGTSLVF. This chain uses TRBV27 with TRBJ2-1; 9 nucleotides line up with TRBD2. Germline CDR1 MNHEY, CDR2 SMNVEV (reference sequence). CDR3 length equals 15 residues.

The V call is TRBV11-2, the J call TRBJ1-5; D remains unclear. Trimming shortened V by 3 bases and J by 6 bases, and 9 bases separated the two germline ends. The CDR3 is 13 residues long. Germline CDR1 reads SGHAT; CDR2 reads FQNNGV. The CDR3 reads CASSFGRTQPQHF. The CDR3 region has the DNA TGTGCCAGCAGCTTTGGGCGAACTCAGCCCCAGCATTTT.

The CDR3 nucleotides read TGTGCCAGTAGTATGAGTTCGACAGGTATAACCTACGAGCAGTACTTC. Its translation is CASSMSSTGITYEQYF. This chain joins TRBV19 and TRBJ2-7; maybe TRBD1 (6 bases). CDR3 length: 16 residues. In germline, CDR1 is LNHDA, CDR2 SQIVND (reference sequence). V gave up 3 bases and J gave up 2 bases, with 17 bases separating them.

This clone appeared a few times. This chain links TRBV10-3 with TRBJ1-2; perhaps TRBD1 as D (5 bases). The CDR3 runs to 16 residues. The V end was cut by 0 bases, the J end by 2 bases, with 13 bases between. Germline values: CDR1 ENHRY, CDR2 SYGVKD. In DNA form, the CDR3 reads TGTGCCATCAGTGAGTCGAGTGGCAGGGACAACTATGGCTACACCTTC. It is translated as CAISESSGRDNYGYTF.

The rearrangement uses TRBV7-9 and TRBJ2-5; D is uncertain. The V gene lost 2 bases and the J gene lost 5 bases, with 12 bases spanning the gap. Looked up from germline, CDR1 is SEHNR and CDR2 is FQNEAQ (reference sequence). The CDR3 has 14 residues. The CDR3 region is CASSLPLWPETQYF. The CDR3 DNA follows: TGTGCCAGCAGCTTACCCCTTTGGCCGGAGACCCAGTACTTC.

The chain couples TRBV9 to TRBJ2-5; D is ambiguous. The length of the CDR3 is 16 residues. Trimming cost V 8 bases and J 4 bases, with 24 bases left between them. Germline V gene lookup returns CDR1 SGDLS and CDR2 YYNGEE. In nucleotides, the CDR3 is TGTGCCAGTTCGGACGCATCCGGGCAATGGGGAGAGACCCAGTACTTC. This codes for CASSDASGQWGETQYF.

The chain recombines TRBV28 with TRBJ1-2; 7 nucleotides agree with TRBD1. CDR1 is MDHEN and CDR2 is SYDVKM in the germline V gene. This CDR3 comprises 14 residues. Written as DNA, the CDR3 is TGTGCTTCATTAGGGGGACAGACGATCTATGGCTACACCTTC. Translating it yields CASLGGQTIYGYTF.

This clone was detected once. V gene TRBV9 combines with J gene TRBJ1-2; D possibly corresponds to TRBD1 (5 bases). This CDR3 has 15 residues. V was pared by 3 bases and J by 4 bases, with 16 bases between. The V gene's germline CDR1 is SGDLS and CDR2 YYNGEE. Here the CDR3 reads CASSGRPQAVYGYTF. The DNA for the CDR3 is TGTGCCAGCAGCGGGCGACCACAGGCAGTCTATGGCTACACCTTC.

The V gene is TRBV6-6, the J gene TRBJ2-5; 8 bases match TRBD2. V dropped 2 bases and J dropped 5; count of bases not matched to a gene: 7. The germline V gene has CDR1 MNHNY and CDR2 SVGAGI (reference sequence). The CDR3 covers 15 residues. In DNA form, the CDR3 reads TGTGCCAGCAGTTACAACAGCGGGAGCGACGAGACCCAGTACTTC. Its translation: CASSYNSGSDETQYF.

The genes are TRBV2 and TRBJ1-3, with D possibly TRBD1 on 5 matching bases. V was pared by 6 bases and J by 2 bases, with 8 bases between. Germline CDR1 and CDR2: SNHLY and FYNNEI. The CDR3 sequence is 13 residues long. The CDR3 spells CASSQGAGNTIYF. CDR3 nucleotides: TGTGCCAGCAGCCAGGGCGCTGGAAACACCATATATTTT.

CDR3 amino acids: CASSCPGPQSRANVLTF. The DNA for the CDR3 is TGTGCCAGCAGCTGTCCTGGGCCACAAAGTCGGGCCAACGTCCTGACTTTC. The chain joins TRBV7-7 to TRBJ2-6; unclear D gene. With 4 bases removed from V and 5 bases from J, the gap between germline ends came to 18 bases. Germline V gives CDR1 SSHAT, CDR2 FNYEAQ (reference sequence). The length of the CDR3 is 17 residues. The full variable domain, with the rest looked up from reference TRBV7-7 and TRBJ2-6, is GAGVSQSPRYKVTKRGQDVTLRCDPISSHATLYWYQQALGQGPEFLTYFNYEAQPDKSGLPSDRFSAERPEGSISTLTIQRTEQRDSAMYRCASSCPGPQSRANVLTFGAGSRLTVL.

CDR3 sequence (DNA): TGTGCCATCAGCGAAATGGGGGTGGGGAGCAATCAGCCCCAGCATTTT. Its translation: CAISEMGVGSNQPQHF. The rearrangement uses TRBV10-3 and TRBJ1-5, with a weak D call TRBD1 (5 bases). Germline V gene sequence: CDR1 ENHRY, CDR2 SYGVKD. Trimming cost V 6 bases and J 1 base, with 16 bases left between them. The CDR3 has 16 residues.